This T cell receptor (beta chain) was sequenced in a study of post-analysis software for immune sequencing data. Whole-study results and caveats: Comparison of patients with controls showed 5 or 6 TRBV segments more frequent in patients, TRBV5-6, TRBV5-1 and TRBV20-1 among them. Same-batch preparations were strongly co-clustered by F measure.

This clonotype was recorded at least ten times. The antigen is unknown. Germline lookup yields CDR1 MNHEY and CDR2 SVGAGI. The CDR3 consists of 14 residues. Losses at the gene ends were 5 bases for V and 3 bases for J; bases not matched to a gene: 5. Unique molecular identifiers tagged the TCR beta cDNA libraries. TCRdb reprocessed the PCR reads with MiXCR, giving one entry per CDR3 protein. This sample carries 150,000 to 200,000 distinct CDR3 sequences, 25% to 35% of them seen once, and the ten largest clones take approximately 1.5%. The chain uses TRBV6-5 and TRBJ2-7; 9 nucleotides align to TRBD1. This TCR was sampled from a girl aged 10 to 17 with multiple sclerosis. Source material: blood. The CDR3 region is CASSNRGQSYEQYF. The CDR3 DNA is TGTGCCAGCAGTAACAGGGGGCAAAGCTACGAGCAGTACTTC.